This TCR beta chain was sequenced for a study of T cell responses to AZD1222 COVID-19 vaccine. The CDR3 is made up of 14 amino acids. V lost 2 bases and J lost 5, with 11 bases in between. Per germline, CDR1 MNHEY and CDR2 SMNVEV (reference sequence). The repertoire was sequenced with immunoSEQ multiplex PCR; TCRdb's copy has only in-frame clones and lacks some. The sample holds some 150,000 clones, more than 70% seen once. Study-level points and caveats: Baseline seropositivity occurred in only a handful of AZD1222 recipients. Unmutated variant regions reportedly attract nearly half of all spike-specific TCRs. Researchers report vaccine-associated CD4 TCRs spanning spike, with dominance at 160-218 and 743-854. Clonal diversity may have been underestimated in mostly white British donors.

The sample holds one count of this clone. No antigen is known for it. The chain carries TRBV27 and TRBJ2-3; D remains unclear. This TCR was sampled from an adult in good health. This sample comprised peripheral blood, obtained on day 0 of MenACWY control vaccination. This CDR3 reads CASSLVVAGDTQYF. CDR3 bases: TGTGCCAGCAGTTTAGTGGTAGCTGGAGATACGCAGTATTTT.